A single sample gave rise to the 15 T cell receptor beta chains below, sequenced in a study of T cell responses to AZD1222 COVID-19 vaccine. Some clones are missing from TCRdb's copy, which holds only in-frame ones; the method was immunoSEQ multiplex PCR. The data contain over 120,000 clones, 85% to 95% of them singletons. The specimen was peripheral blood, collected after recovery from COVID-19. All receptors derive from an adult who had recovered from COVID-19.

This clone was picked up one time. This chain's CDR3 is CASSFSMRANTGELFF. DNA of the CDR3: TGTGCCAGCAGCTTCTCTATGAGGGCTAACACCGGGGAGCTGTTTTTT. V gene TRBV11-2 combines with J gene TRBJ2-2, with D perhaps matching TRBD2 (5 bases). The germline V gene has CDR1 SGHAT and CDR2 FQNNGV. Between the trimmed V and J ends, which lost 3 bases and 2 bases, there was a span of 13 bases. The CDR3 consists of 16 residues.

This chain uses TRBV25-1 with TRBJ2-7; 9 bases agree with TRBD1. CDR3 size: 14 residues. The ends lost 7 bases at V and 6 bases at J; junction bases unmatched: 10. Per germline, CDR1 MGHDK and CDR2 SYGVNS. CDR3 coding DNA: TGTGCCAGCAATCCGGGACAGGGATCTAGCGAGCAGTACTTC. Translating gives CASNPGQGSSEQYF.

This clone was seen a single time. The chain has TRBV19 and TRBJ2-1; 11 bases are shared with TRBD2. V was clipped by 2 bases and J by 6 bases; unmatched bases: 9. CDR1 is LNHDA, CDR2 SQIVND, per germline (reference sequence). This CDR3 region has 17 residues. The CDR3 is CASSINSGRASINEQFF. In nucleotides, the CDR3 is TGTGCCAGTAGTATAAATAGCGGGAGGGCCAGTATCAATGAGCAGTTCTTC.

The genes are TRBV7-2 and TRBJ2-3; D gene unclear. The length of the CDR3 is 14 residues. CDR1 is SGHTA and CDR2 is FQGNSA in the germline V gene. V lost 6 bases and J 0 bases, leaving 10 bases between the germline ends. CDR3 protein: CASSTAISTDTQYF. The CDR3 DNA is TGTGCCAGCAGTACAGCAATAAGCACAGATACGCAGTATTTT.

V is TRBV24-1 and J is TRBJ2-7; either TRBD1 or TRBD2 may supply D (5 bases each). Deletions cut 6 bases from V and 2 bases from J, with 19 bases between. CDR1 and CDR2 from the germline V gene are KGHDR and SFDVKD. The CDR3 runs to 16 residues. The CDR3 DNA reads TGTGCCACCAGTTTCTTACGGGAAAAGGGACCCTACGAGCAGTACTTC. It translates to CATSFLREKGPYEQYF.

The chain's CDR3 is CASSQKPGIEGALFFYGYTF. The CDR3 DNA reads TGCGCCAGCAGTCAAAAACCGGGCATCGAGGGGGCGCTTTTTTTCTATGGCTACACCTTC. This chain joins TRBV23-1 and TRBJ1-2; 7 nucleotides line up with TRBD1. TRBV23-1 is assigned to the ORF class and has an uncertain function. The V segment lost 2 bases and the J segment 4 bases; nucleotides outside the gene matches: 22. This CDR3 comprises 20 residues.

The chain employs TRBV4-1 and TRBJ2-5; a possible D gene is TRBD2 (5 bases). V shed 5 bases and J shed 7 bases, with 14 bases lying between them. Germline V gives CDR1 MGHRA, CDR2 YSYEKL. The CDR3 consists of 13 residues. Here the CDR3 reads CASSERLGGTQYF. CDR3 bases: TGCGCCAGCAGCGAAAGACTCGGAGGGACCCAGTACTTC.

The rearrangement uses TRBV7-2 and TRBJ1-4; 9 nucleotides align to TRBD1. The V segment lost 6 bases and the J segment 8 bases; nucleotides outside the gene matches: 10. Germline V gene sequence: CDR1 SGHTA, CDR2 FQGNSA. The CDR3 covers 15 residues. The CDR3 DNA follows: TGTGCCAGCAGGGGGGGACAGGGAGGAGTCGAAAAACTGTTTTTT. Its protein product is CASRGGQGGVEKLFF.

The chain has TRBV5-1 and TRBJ1-1; D gene ambiguous. Germline V gene lookup returns CDR1 SGHRS and CDR2 YFSETQ. Trimming left V 4 bases short and J 4 bases short, with 14 bases between. The CDR3 covers 14 residues. In DNA form, the CDR3 reads TGCGCCAGCAGCCATGGGGTTGTGGGCACTGAAGCTTTCTTT. As protein: CASSHGVVGTEAFF.

This sequence joins TRBV19 and TRBJ2-1, with D maybe TRBD1 (7 bases). The CDR3 has 14 residues. Germline V gene data show CDR1 as LNHDA and CDR2 as SQIVND (reference sequence). Trimming took off 8 bases at V and 0 bases at J, with 11 bases between the two ends. In DNA form, the CDR3 reads TGTGCCAGTCAGGGGGGAGGCTCCTACAATGAGCAGTTCTTC. This sequence encodes CASQGGGSYNEQFF.

This chain uses TRBV6-5 with TRBJ2-3; maybe TRBD1 (6 bases). Between the trimmed V and J ends, which lost 8 bases and 2 bases, there was a span of 17 bases. Germline V gene data show CDR1 as MNHEY and CDR2 as SVGAGI. CDR3 length equals 15 residues. The CDR3 coding sequence is TGTGCCAGCCAGGGGAACCCAGGGTACACAGATACGCAGTATTTT. Amino acid sequence: CASQGNPGYTDTQYF.

The gene calls are TRBV6-1 and TRBJ2-1, with 8 bases lining up with TRBD2. Per the germline V gene, CDR1 is MNHNS and CDR2 is SASEGT. CDR3 size: 15 residues. V lost 1 base to trimming and J lost 5 bases; unmatched junction nucleotides: 4. CDR3 protein: CASSEVSGTHNEQFF. CDR3 sequence (DNA): TGTGCCAGCAGTGAAGTTAGCGGGACCCACAATGAGCAGTTCTTC.

The V and J genes are TRBV5-3 and TRBJ2-5, with 10 positions matching TRBD2. TRBV5-3 belongs to the ORF category, with a function that is uncertain. V dropped 2 bases and J dropped 1; count of bases not matched to a gene: 8. The CDR3 length is 17 residues. In nucleotides, the CDR3 is TGTGCCAGAAGCTTACCGACTAGCGGGCGTTCCCAAGAGACCCAGTACTTC. Translated, it gives CARSLPTSGRSQETQYF.

This clone was recorded once. The chain joins TRBV30 to TRBJ2-3, with 7 bases aligning to TRBD2. Germline V gives CDR1 GTSNPN, CDR2 SVGIG (reference sequence). This CDR3 is 14 amino acids long. Unmatched junction bases numbered 8, after V lost 4 bases and J lost 4 bases. This CDR3 is CAWMIGGRADTQYF. The CDR3 nucleotides are TGTGCCTGGATGATCGGGGGGAGGGCAGATACGCAGTATTTT.

The CDR3 DNA follows: TGTGCCAGCAGCTTAGGCAGGGGCCCGACTGGGGCTTTCTTT. This sequence encodes CASSLGRGPTGAFF. This chain connects TRBV11-2 to TRBJ1-1, with TRBD1 as a possible D gene (6 bases). In germline, CDR1 is SGHAT, CDR2 FQNNGV. V was clipped by 1 base and J by 11 bases, with 17 bases between them. There are 14 residues in the CDR3.